One sample yielded the 19 T cell receptor beta chains listed below, sequenced in a study of control samples from healthy donors and cancer patients. TCRdb's copy holds only in-frame clones and misses some; the assay was immunoSEQ multiplex PCR. This table has about 120,000 clones, more than 70% appearing once. Sequenced sample: blood. The receptors here all came from a man aged 45-65 years in good health.

Here the CDR3 reads CASSLEQVNTEAFF. The CDR3 DNA reads as TGTGCCAGCAGCTTAGAACAGGTCAACACTGAAGCTTTCTTT. V is TRBV7-8 and J is TRBJ1-1, with D perhaps TRBD1 (5 bases). The CDR3 is 14 residues long. In germline, CDR1 is SGHVS, CDR2 FQNEAQ. V was cut by 1 base and J by 2 bases, with 8 bases left in between.

The chain is built from TRBV10-3 and TRBJ1-1; D might be TRBD1 (6 bases). V lost 0 bases and J 3 bases, leaving 14 bases between the germline ends. This CDR3 contains 16 residues. The germline CDR1 and CDR2 sequences are ENHRY and SYGVKD. The CDR3 bases are TGTGCCATCAGTGAGTCGCGGGGGGGCCTGGACACTGAAGCTTTCTTT. Residues: CAISESRGGLDTEAFF.

This clone appeared a single time. The chain has TRBV5-1 and TRBJ1-2; D ambiguous. The V gene's germline CDR1 is SGHRS and CDR2 YFSETQ. The ends were cut back, 0 bases at V and 4 bases at J, with 7 bases in the middle. The CDR3 runs 13 residues. CDR3 DNA sequence: TGCGCCAGCAGCTTGGAGGCCTTCTATGGCTACACCTTC. It is translated as CASSLEAFYGYTF.

The chain uses TRBV19 and TRBJ1-1; D is possibly TRBD1 (6 bases). From germline, CDR1 is LNHDA and CDR2 SQIVND (reference sequence). There are 14 residues in the CDR3. Trimming took 5 bases from V and 11 from J, leaving 21 bases between them. The DNA of the CDR3 is TGTGCCAGTAGTCCGAACCGGGACTCCCAGGGGGCTTTCTTT. Protein: CASSPNRDSQGAFF.

The J gene is TRBJ2-5, the V gene TRBV7-8, with D tentatively TRBD2 (7 bases). The V gene's germline CDR1 is SGHVS and CDR2 FQNEAQ. Trimming removed 9 bases from V and 2 bases from J, with 25 bases in between. This CDR3 has 17 residues. CDR3 in DNA: TGTGCCAGTTCTCCCCGGGGAGGGGGGGCCGTACAAGAGACCCAGTACTTC. Amino acids: CASSPRGGGAVQETQYF.

The chain couples TRBV7-2 to TRBJ1-5; D is possibly TRBD1 (5 bases). This CDR3 spans 13 amino acids. V lost 2 bases to trimming and J lost 7 bases, with 9 bases between them. Germline V CDR1 and CDR2: SGHTA, FQGNSA. In nucleotides, the CDR3 is TGTGCCAGCAGCTTACAGGGTATGCAGCCCCAGCATTTT. Its translation is CASSLQGMQPQHF.

The gene calls are TRBV6-1 and TRBJ1-2; TRBD1 is a possible D gene (6 bases). Germline values: CDR1 MNHNS, CDR2 SASEGT. Trimming cost V 2 bases and J 4 bases, with 14 bases left between them. The CDR3 is 15 amino acids. The CDR3 region has the DNA TGTGCCAGCAGTGAATGGGACGGGGGCATCTATGGCTACACCTTC. This encodes CASSEWDGGIYGYTF.

The genes are TRBV12-5 and TRBJ1-1; D gene uncertain. CDR1 is LGHNT and CDR2 is FRNRAP in the germline V gene. Trimming pared 0 bases from V and 1 base from J, leaving 9 bases between. The CDR3 covers 15 residues. CDR3 sequence: CASGLVMGRNTEAFF. The CDR3 DNA follows: TGTGCTAGTGGTTTGGTTATGGGTAGGAACACTGAAGCTTTCTTT.

V is TRBV6-5 and J is TRBJ2-2, with 10 bases lining up with TRBD1. The CDR3 spans 16 residues. J lost 6 bases, V lost 3 bases, and 7 bases had no gene match. CDR1 and CDR2 from the germline V gene are MNHEY and SVGAGI. CDR3 nucleotide sequence: TGTGCCAGCAGTTATTTGACAGGGGGCGCCCCCGGGGAGCTGTTTTTT. It encodes CASSYLTGGAPGELFF.

The genes are TRBV5-1 and TRBJ2-1; tentatively, D is TRBD2 (5 bases). The CDR3 contains 16 residues. Per the germline V gene, CDR1 is SGHRS and CDR2 is YFSETQ. The ends were cut back, 1 base at V and 8 bases at J, with 19 bases in the middle. The CDR3 loop is CASSLSRDRSRDEQFF. The DNA of the CDR3 is TGCGCCAGCAGCTTGAGTAGGGATAGATCGCGGGATGAGCAGTTCTTC.

The chain recombines TRBV28 with TRBJ1-2, with D perhaps TRBD1 (6 bases). The ends were cut back, 4 bases at V and 6 bases at J, with 18 bases in the middle. The CDR3 runs 15 residues. Germline CDR1 is MDHEN and CDR2 is SYDVKM. The chain's CDR3 is CASSSPPTGKDGYTF. The CDR3, as DNA: TGTGCCAGCAGTTCCCCCCCGACAGGCAAGGATGGCTACACCTTC.

This clone was seen just once. This rearrangement joins TRBV24-1 to TRBJ2-1; D may match TRBD1 or TRBD2 (5 bases each). The CDR3 has 13 residues. V was pared by 3 bases and J by 10 bases, with 12 bases between. Germline CDR1 reads KGHDR; CDR2 reads SFDVKD. CDR3 loop: CATSDGGLREQFF. CDR3 bases: TGTGCCACCAGTGATGGGGGATTGCGCGAGCAGTTCTTC.

The chain has TRBV29-1 and TRBJ2-7; a weak D match, TRBD2 (5 bases). The CDR3 has 13 residues. V dropped 7 bases and J dropped 0 bases, with 13 bases sitting between them. CDR1 and CDR2 from the germline V gene are SQVTM and ANQGSEA. CDR3: CSASRGSSYEQYF. The CDR3 DNA is TGCAGCGCATCCCGGGGATCCTCCTACGAGCAGTACTTC.

The chain uses TRBV15 and TRBJ2-5; 7 positions match TRBD1. V was pared by 2 bases and J by 6 bases, with 9 bases of the junction left unmatched. Germline values: CDR1 LNHNV, CDR2 YYDKDF (reference sequence). The CDR3 runs to 15 residues. CDR3 loop: CATSRQGVTQKTQYF. In DNA, the CDR3 is TGTGCCACCAGCAGACAGGGGGTGACGCAAAAGACCCAGTACTTC. The whole variable domain, filled in from reference TRBV15 and TRBJ2-5, reads DAMVIQNPRYQVTQFGKPVTLSCSQTLNHNVMYWYQQKSSQAPKLLFHYYDKDFNNEADTPDNFQSRRPNTSFCFLDIRSPGLGDTAMYLCATSRQGVTQKTQYFGPGTRLLVL.

The gene calls are TRBV9 and TRBJ2-2; 10 bases match TRBD1. The CDR3 consists of 16 residues. From germline, CDR1 is SGDLS and CDR2 YYNGEE. Trimming removed 3 bases from V and 3 bases from J; junction bases left unmatched: 5. The CDR3 region has the DNA TGTGCCAGCAGCGAGACCGGGACAGGGGACACCGGGGAGCTGTTTTTT. It encodes CASSETGTGDTGELFF.

The chain has TRBV18 and TRBJ1-3; TRBD1 matches at 8 bases. V gave up 8 bases and J gave up 8 bases; unmatched junction bases: 8. Germline CDR1 and CDR2: KGHSH and LQKENI. The CDR3 totals 13 residues. Written as DNA, the CDR3 is TGTGCCAGCCCTGGACAGGGTAGACACACCATATATTTT. The encoded protein is CASPGQGRHTIYF.

The chain has TRBV4-2 and TRBJ1-2, with D perhaps matching TRBD1 (5 bases). The CDR3 spans 15 residues. Per germline, CDR1 LGHNA and CDR2 YNFKEQ. V lost 4 bases and J 5 bases, leaving 17 bases between the germline ends. This chain's CDR3 is CASSPPLGDLYGYTF. The CDR3 DNA follows: TGTGCCAGCAGCCCCCCATTGGGGGACCTATATGGCTACACCTTC.

With respect to this clone: The same CDR3 can be traced to other DNA sequences in this sample. The chain carries TRBV27 and TRBJ1-5; no clear D gene. V was cut by 2 bases and J by 0 bases, with 5 bases left in between. The CDR3 has 14 amino acids. Germline V gene lookup returns CDR1 MNHEY and CDR2 SMNVEV (reference sequence). The CDR3, as DNA: TGTGCCAGCAGTTTAGGCTATAGCAATCAGCCCCAGCATTTT. Amino acids: CASSLGYSNQPQHF.

This rearrangement joins TRBV5-1 to TRBJ2-5, with 10 positions matching TRBD2. The CDR3 length is 16 residues. Germline V gene lookup returns CDR1 SGHRS and CDR2 YFSETQ. V lost 0 bases, J lost 2 bases, and 4 bases stayed unmatched. CDR3 protein: CASSLEGSGGQETQYF. The CDR3 DNA reads TGCGCCAGCAGCTTGGAGGGTAGCGGGGGGCAAGAGACCCAGTACTTC. The full variable domain, its missing parts supplied by reference TRBV5-1 and TRBJ2-5, is KAGVTQTPRYLIKTRGQQVTLSCSPISGHRSVSWYQQTPGQGLQFLFEYFSETQRNKGNFPGRFSGRQFSNSRSEMNVSTLELGDSALYLCASSLEGSGGQETQYFGPGTRLLVL.